This T cell receptor beta chain is from a study of identical twins. Study results and caveats: Abundant cord blood beta clonotypes carried fewer insertions; memory repertoires showed none. Zero-insertion analyses might be partly confounded by invariant T cells like MAIT and iNKT.

A universal primer site was added by template switching, and unique molecular identifiers were carried by the cDNA. TCRdb reprocessed the 5' RACE reads via MiXCR and lists one record per CDR3 protein. The top ten clones hold 0.44% of a sample with about 490,000 distinct CDR3 sequences, 12% to 15% of them seen once. This clonotype was seen once. The target antigen is unknown. The CDR3 runs 15 residues. The germline V gene has CDR1 MNHNS and CDR2 SASEGT. V was trimmed by 2 bases and J by 4 bases, leaving 9 bases between them. These same data were also listed under a study on yellow fever vaccine responses in identical twins.

The clonotype originates from a woman under 30 in good health. Specimen: CD4+ T cells sorted from blood. The rearrangement joins TRBV6-1 to TRBJ2-6; D may be TRBD2 (5 bases). The CDR3 region is CASSEKVAGANVLTF. CDR3 in DNA: TGTGCCAGCAGTGAAAAGGTAGCGGGGGCCAACGTCCTGACTTTC.